This T cell receptor beta chain comes out of a study of technical replicates of blood from a few donors. V was clipped by 4 bases and J by 1 base, with 13 bases between them. The CDR3 loop spans 15 amino acids. Germline-derived CDR1 and CDR2 are MNHNY and SVGAGI (reference sequence). Assay used: immunoSEQ multiplex PCR; TCRdb lists only in-frame clones, some missing. The data show roughly 70,000 clones, around 94% seen once. The origin of this receptor is a human donor in good health. Sequencing was performed on T cells isolated from PBMCs. This rearrangement joins TRBV6-6 to TRBJ2-5; weak D call: TRBD2 (6 bases). Here the CDR3 reads CASSFRGRPQETQYF. CDR3 nucleotide sequence: TGTGCCAGCAGTTTTCGAGGGAGGCCCCAAGAGACCCAGTACTTC.